These T cell receptor beta chains were read from a single sample in a study of blood T cell repertoires in COVID-19. Repertoires were generated with immunoSEQ multiplex PCR, while TCRdb's copy carries only in-frame clones and drops some. Of approximately 220,000 clones in the sample, around 85% were seen once. The sequencing sample was made of peripheral blood. The receptors were sampled from a man aged 40-49 years with acute or convalescent COVID-19. The CDR3 runs from the conserved cysteine through the conserved F or W. The D gene is left open where the match is weak. Size tells how often a clone was seen (once, few, many) or the class of an expanded clone, and some rows leave it out.

V	D	J	size	DNA	CDR3
TRBV30	NA	TRBJ1-1	NA	TGTGCCTGGAGTCCAGGTCACACTGAAGCTTTCTTT	CAWSPGHTEAFF
TRBV4-3	TRBD1	TRBJ2-7	NA	TGCGCCAGCAGCCCCGGGACAGGGAGCTACGAGCAGTACTTC	CASSPGTGSYEQYF
TRBV11-1	TRBD1	TRBJ2-7	NA	TGTGCCAGCAGCCCACGGACAGGGATACTCTACGAGCAGTACTTC	CASSPRTGILYEQYF
TRBV5-1	TRBD2	TRBJ2-7	NA	TGCGCCAGCAGCGATGGGAGCGGGGGGCCCTACGAGCAGTACTTC	CASSDGSGGPYEQYF
TRBV6-4	TRBD2	TRBJ2-3	NA	TGTGCCAGCAGTGACAAGATTTGGCTAGCGGTCACAGATACGCAGTATTTT	CASSDKIWLAVTDTQYF
TRBV18	NA	TRBJ2-3	NA	TGTGCCAGCTCCTCCGTTTCTAGCACAGATACGCAGTATTTT	CASSSVSSTDTQYF
TRBV5-6	NA	TRBJ1-5	once	TGTGCCAGCAGCCGGACAGTGAATAGCAATCAGCCCCAGCATTTT	CASSRTVNSNQPQHF
TRBV9	TRBD1	TRBJ2-3	NA	TGTGCCAGCAGCGTAGGTTCCACATACAGGGGACGCACAGATACGCAGTATTTT	CASSVGSTYRGRTDTQYF
TRBV7-2	TRBD2	TRBJ2-2	few	TGTGCCAGCAGCATTAATCCTAGCGGAAGTAATACCGGGGAGCTGTTTTTT	CASSINPSGSNTGELFF
TRBV6-5	TRBD1	TRBJ2-7	few	TGTGCCAGCTCTGACAGGGGGTACGAGCAGTACTTC	CASSDRGYEQYF
TRBV11-2	TRBD1	TRBJ2-1	once	TGTGCCAGCAGCCGGACAGGGACGGATGAGCAGTTCTTC	CASSRTGTDEQFF
TRBV7-8	TRBD1	TRBJ2-7	once	TGTGCCAGCAGCTTATCGGGACAGTCCTTCTACGAGCAGTACTTC	CASSLSGQSFYEQYF
TRBV7-9	TRBD2	TRBJ2-1	NA	TGTGCCAGCAGCTTACCTACTAGCGGGATATACAATGAGCAGTTCTTC	CASSLPTSGIYNEQFF
TRBV9	TRBD1	TRBJ1-1	NA	TGTGCCAGCAGCGTGCAGGGGGCCTGGACTGAAGCTTTCTTT	CASSVQGAWTEAFF
TRBV5-1	NA	TRBJ2-3	NA	TGCGCCAGCAGCTTGGTTGCAGGGGCCGGGGATACGCAGTATTTT	CASSLVAGAGDTQYF
TRBV27	TRBD2	TRBJ2-5	NA	TGTGCCAGCAGTTCCGACACGCAAACTTTCCAGCGGGAGGCGTCTCAAGAGACCCAGTACTTC	CASSSDTQTFQREASQETQYF
TRBV19	NA	TRBJ1-2	NA	TGTGCCAGTAGCCCACAGGGAATTGTTGGCTACACCTTC	CASSPQGIVGYTF
TRBV3-1/TRBV3-2	TRBD1	TRBJ1-5	NA	TGTGCCAGCAGCCGTGCCGGTACAGGGGTTCAGCCCCAGCATTTT	CASSRAGTGVQPQHF
TRBV11-2	NA	TRBJ1-5	NA	TGTGCCAGCAGCTTATTGCAGGGCAGCAATCAGCCCCAGCATTTT	CASSLLQGSNQPQHF
TRBV6-6	NA	TRBJ1-1	NA	TGTGCCAGCAGAAAACCCGGGACACCTCGTAACACTGAAGCTTTCTTT	CASRKPGTPRNTEAFF